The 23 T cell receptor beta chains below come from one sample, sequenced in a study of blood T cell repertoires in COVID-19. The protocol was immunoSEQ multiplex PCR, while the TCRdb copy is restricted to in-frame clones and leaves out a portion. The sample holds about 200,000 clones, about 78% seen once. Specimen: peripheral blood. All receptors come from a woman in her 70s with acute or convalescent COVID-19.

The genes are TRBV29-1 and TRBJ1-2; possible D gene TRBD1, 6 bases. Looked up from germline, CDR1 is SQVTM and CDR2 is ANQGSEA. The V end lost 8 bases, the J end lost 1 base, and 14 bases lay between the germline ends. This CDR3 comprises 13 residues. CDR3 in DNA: TGCAGCTTCCGGGACACCAGTAACTATGGCTACACCTTC. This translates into CSFRDTSNYGYTF.

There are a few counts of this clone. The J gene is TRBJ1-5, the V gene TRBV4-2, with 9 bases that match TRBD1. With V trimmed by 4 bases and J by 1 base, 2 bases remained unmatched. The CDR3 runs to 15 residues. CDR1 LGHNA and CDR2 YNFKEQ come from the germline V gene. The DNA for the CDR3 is TGTGCCAGCAGCCGAGGACAGGGGAGCAATCAGCCCCAGCATTTT. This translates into CASSRGQGSNQPQHF.

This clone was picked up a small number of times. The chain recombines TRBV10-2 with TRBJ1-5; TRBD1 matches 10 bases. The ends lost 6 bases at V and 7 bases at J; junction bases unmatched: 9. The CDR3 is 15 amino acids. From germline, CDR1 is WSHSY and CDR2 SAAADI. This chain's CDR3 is CASRAGTGERQPQHF. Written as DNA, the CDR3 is TGCGCCAGCAGGGCCGGGACAGGGGAACGGCAGCCCCAGCATTTT.

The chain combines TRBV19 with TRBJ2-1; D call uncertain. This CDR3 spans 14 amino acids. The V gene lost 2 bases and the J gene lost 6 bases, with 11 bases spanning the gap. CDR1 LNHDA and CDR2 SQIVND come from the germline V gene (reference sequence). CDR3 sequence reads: CASSIKAGPNEQFF. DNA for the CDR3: TGTGCCAGTAGTATAAAGGCAGGCCCCAATGAGCAGTTCTTC.

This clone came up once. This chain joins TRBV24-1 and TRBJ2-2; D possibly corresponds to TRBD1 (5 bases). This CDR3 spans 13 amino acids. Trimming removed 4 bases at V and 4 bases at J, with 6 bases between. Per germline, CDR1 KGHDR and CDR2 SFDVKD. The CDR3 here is CATSDQGTGELFF. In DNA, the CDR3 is TGTGCCACCAGTGACCAGGGCACCGGGGAGCTGTTTTTT.

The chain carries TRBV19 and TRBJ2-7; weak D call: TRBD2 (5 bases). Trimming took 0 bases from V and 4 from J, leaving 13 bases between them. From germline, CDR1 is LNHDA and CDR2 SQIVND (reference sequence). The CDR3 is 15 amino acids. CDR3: CASSIESYPGYEQYF. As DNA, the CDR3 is TGTGCCAGTAGTATAGAAAGTTATCCGGGGTACGAGCAGTACTTC.

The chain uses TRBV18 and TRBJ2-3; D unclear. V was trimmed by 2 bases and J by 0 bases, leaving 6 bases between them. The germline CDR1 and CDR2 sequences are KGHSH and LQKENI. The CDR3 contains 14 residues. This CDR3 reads CASSPVASTDTQYF. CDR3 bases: TGTGCCAGCTCACCAGTAGCTAGCACAGATACGCAGTATTTT. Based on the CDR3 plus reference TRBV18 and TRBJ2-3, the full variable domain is NAGVMQNPRHLVRRRGQEARLRCSPMKGHSHVYWYRQLPEEGLKFMVYLQKENIIDESGMPKERFSAEFPKEGPSILRIQQVVRGDSAAYFCASSPVASTDTQYFGPGTRLTVL.

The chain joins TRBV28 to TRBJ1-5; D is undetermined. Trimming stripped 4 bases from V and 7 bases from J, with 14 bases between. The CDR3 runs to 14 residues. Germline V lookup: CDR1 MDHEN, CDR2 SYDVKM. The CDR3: CASSSHGGRQPQHF. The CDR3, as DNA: TGTGCCAGCAGTTCTCACGGCGGGAGGCAGCCCCAGCATTTT.

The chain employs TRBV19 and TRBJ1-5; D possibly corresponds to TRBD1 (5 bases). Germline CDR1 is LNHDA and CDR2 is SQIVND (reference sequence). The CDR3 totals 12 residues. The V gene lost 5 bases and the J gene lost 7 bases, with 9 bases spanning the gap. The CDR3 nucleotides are TGTGCCAGTAGTCACTCAGGGCAGCCCCAGCATTTT. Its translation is CASSHSGQPQHF.

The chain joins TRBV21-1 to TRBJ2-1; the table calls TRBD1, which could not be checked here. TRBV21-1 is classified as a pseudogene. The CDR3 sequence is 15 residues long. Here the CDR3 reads CASIESGTVNDEQFF. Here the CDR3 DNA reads TGTGCCAGCATAGAATCCGGGACAGTTAATGATGAGCAGTTCTTC.

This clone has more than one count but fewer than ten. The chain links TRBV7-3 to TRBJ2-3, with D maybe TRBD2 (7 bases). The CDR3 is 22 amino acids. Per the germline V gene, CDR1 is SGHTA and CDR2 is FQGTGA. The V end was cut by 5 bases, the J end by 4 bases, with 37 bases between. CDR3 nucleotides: TGTGCCAGCAGCCCCCAACATGGAGCGGAGCCGAGAGCGGGATGGGGGCCAGATACGCAGTATTTT. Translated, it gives CASSPQHGAEPRAGWGPDTQYF.

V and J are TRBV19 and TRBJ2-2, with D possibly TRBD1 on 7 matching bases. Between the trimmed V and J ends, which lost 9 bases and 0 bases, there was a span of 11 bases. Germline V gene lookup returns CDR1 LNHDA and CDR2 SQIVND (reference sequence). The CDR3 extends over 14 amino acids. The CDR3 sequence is CASGGQPNTGELFF. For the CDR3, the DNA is TGTGCCAGCGGGGGACAGCCGAACACCGGGGAGCTGTTTTTT.

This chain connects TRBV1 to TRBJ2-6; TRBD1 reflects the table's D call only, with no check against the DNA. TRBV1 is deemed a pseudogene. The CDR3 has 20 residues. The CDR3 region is CTSSQPSAGIYFSGANVLTF. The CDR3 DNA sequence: TGCACCAGCAGCCAACCTTCTGCAGGGATTTATTTCTCTGGGGCCAACGTCCTGACTTTC.

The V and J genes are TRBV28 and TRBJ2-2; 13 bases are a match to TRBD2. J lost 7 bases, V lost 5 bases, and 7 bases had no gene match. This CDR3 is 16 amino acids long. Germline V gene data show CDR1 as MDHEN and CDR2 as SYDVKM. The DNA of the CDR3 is TGTGCCAGCAGTCCCGGGACTAGCGGGAAAGGCGGGGAGCTGTTTTTT. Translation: CASSPGTSGKGGELFF.

Here the CDR3 DNA reads TGTGCCAGCAGCATAGGACTAGCGGGAGGTTTGGAGACCCAGTACTTC. It yields the protein CASSIGLAGGLETQYF. J is TRBJ2-5 and V is TRBV7-9; 14 bases match TRBD2. The germline CDR1 and CDR2 sequences are SEHNR and FQNEAQ (reference sequence). Trimming cost V 5 bases and J 5 bases; bases outside gene matches: 7. This CDR3 contains 16 residues.

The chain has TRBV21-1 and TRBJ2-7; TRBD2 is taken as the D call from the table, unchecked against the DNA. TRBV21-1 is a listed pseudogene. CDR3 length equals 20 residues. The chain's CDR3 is CASSNSRSSGRSWGSYEQYF. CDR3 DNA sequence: TGTGCCAGCAGCAATAGTAGGTCTAGCGGGAGGTCCTGGGGCTCCTACGAGCAGTACTTC.

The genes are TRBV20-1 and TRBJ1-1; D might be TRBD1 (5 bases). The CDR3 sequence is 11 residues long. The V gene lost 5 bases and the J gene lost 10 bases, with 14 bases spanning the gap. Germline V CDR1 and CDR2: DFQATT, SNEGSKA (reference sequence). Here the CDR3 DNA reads TGCAGTGCTGGCGGGGACCAAGGAGCTTTCTTT. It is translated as CSAGGDQGAFF.

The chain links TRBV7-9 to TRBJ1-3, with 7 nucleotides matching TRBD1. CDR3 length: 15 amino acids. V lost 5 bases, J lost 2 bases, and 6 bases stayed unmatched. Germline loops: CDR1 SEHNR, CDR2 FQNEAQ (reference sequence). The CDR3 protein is CASSGQAYAGNTIYF. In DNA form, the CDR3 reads TGTGCCAGCAGCGGACAGGCTTATGCTGGAAACACCATATATTTT.

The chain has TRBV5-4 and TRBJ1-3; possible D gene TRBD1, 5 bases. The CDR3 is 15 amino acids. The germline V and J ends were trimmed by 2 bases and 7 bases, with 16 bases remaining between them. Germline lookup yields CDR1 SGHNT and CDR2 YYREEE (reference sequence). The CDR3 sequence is CASSLRANGGNTIYF. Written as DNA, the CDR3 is TGTGCCAGCAGCTTACGAGCTAATGGGGGGAACACCATATATTTT.

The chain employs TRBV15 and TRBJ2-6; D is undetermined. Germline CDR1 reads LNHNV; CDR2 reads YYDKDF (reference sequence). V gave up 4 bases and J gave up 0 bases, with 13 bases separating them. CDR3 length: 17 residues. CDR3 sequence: CATSIQQFYSGANVLTF. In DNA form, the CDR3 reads TGTGCCACCAGCATACAACAGTTTTACTCTGGGGCCAACGTCCTGACTTTC.

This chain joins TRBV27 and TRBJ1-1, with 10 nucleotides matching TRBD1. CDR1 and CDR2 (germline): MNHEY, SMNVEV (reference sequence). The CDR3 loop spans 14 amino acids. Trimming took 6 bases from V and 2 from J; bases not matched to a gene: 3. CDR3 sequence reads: CASSRDRGNTEAFF. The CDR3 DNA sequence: TGTGCCAGCAGCCGGGACAGGGGAAACACTGAAGCTTTCTTT.

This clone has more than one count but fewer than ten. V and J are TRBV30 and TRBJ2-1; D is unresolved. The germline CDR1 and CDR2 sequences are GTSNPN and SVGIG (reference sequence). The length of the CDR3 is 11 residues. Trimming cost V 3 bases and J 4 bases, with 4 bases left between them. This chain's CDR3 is CAWSPYNEQFF. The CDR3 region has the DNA TGTGCCTGGAGCCCTTACAATGAGCAGTTCTTC.

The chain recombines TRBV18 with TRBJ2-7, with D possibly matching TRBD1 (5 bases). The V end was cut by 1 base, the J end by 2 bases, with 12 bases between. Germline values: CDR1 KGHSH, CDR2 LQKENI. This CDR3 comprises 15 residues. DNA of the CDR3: TGTGCCAGCTCACCACGTAGCCGACAGACCTACGAGCAGTACTTC. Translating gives CASSPRSRQTYEQYF.